This TCR beta chain came from a study of type 1 regulatory T cells. On the study more broadly: T-allo10 is a Tr1-enriched, alloantigen-specific CD4 T cell product made in vitro. Whole-study results and caveats: Compared with non-Tr1 cells, Tr1 cells showed a narrower TCR repertoire.

TCRdb fed the reads into MiXCR, producing one record per CDR3 protein. The sample lists under 75,000 distinct CDR3 sequences; less than 25% were seen once. This clonotype showed up just a few times. Its target is not known. The trim removed 4 bases at V and 4 bases at J, leaving 9 bases unmatched. This CDR3 region has 15 residues. Looked up from germline, CDR1 is SGHKS and CDR2 is YYEKEE (reference sequence). This clonotype originated in a human donor in good health. Specimen: cultured type 1 regulatory T (Tr1) cells, either the whole culture or a sorted fraction (not recorded which). The V call is TRBV5-5, the J call TRBJ1-1, with 8 bases matching TRBD1. This chain's CDR3 is CASSARTGIRTEAFF. The CDR3 nucleotides are TGTGCCAGCAGCGCCCGGACAGGGATCCGCACTGAAGCTTTCTTT.